The entry below describes one T cell receptor (beta chain). This sample also contains other DNA sequences that code for the same CDR3. PCR was performed using 60 Vbeta and 13 Jbeta primers. Produced via immunoSEQ multiplex PCR; TCRdb's table is partial and in-frame only. The sample contains about 120,000 clones, less than 10% of which appear only once. The length of the CDR3 is 11 residues. The ends were cut back, 0 bases at V and 9 bases at J, with 4 bases in the middle. Germline values: CDR1 SGHRS, CDR2 YFSETQ. This entry belongs to a study of cytomegalovirus exposure and HLA in healthy donors. Study-wide context: HLA-typed donors were the source of about 85 million unique TCRs, which an early data release held.

Material: PBMCs. This chain connects TRBV5-1 to TRBJ2-1; D ambiguous. The sequence was obtained from a woman aged 40-49 years in good health and CMV-seropositive. CDR3 sequence: CASSLAGEQFF. CDR3 bases: TGCGCCAGCAGCTTGGCGGGTGAGCAGTTCTTC.